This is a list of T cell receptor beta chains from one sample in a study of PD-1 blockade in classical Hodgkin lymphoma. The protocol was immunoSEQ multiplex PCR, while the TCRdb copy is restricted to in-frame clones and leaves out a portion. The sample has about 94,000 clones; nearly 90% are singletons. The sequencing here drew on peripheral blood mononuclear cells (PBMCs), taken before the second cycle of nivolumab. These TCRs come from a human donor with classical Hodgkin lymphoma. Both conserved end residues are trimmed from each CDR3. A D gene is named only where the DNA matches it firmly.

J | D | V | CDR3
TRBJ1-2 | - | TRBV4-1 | ASSQEPRGGYGYT
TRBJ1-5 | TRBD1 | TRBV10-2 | ASSGQDNAPQH
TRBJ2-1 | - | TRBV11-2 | ASSWSLNNEQF
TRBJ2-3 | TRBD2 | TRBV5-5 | ASSWLAESTDTQY
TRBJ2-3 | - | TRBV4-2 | ASSQGAGMMTDTQY
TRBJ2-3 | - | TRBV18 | ASSLAGTDTQY
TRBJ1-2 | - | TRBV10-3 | AISESSANYGYT
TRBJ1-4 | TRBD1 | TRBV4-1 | ASSHHPGQRTTNEKLF
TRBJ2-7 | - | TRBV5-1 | ASSSRDGYEQY
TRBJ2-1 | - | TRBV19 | ASSRGNLYNEQF
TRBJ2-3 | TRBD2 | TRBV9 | ASSVGGLADRTDTQY
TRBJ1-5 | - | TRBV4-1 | ASSQGDRVNQPQH
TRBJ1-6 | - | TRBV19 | ASSIRSSYNSPLH
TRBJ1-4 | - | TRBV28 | ASSSGGGSEKLF
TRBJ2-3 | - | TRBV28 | ASSFLDGASTDTQY
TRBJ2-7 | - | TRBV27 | ASSLDRQADEQY
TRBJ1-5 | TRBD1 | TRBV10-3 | ATQGGNQPQH
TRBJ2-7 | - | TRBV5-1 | ASRSRALGSPSSHEQY
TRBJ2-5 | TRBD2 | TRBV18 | ASTNLAGKQETQY
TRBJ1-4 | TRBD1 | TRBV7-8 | ASNPGQGKEKLF
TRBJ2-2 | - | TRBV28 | ASSLGVTDNTGELF
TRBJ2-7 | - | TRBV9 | ASSVAYGHTYEQY
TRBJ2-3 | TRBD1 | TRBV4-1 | ASSPTGLGADTQY